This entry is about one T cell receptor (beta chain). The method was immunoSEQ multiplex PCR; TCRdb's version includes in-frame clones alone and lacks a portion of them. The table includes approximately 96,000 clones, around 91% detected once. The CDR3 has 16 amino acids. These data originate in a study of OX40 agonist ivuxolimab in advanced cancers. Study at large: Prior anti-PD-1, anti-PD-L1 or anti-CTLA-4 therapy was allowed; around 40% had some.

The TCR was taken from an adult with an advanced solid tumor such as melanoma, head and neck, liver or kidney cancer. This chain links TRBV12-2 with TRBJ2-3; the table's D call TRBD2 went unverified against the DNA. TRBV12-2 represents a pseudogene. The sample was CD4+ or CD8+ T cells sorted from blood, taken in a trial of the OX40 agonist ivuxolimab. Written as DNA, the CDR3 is TGTGCAAGTCGCCCTGGGGGGGGCACACGCACAGATACGCAGTATTTT. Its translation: CASRPGGGTRTDTQYF.